This paragraph reports one T cell receptor (beta chain). Its antigen is not identified. The entry originates in a study of cytomegalovirus exposure and HLA in healthy donors. Study results and limitations: Upon later analysis, TCR association rates were observed to vary by HLA locus, being highest for DRB1 and lowest for HLA-C.

PCR used 60 Vbeta primers and 13 Jbeta primers. The table came from immunoSEQ multiplex PCR; TCRdb's copy has only in-frame clones and leaves some out. The sample has about 220,000 clones, approximately 88% seen once. The CDR3 length is 14 residues. Unmatched junction bases numbered 9, after V lost 5 bases and J lost 10 bases. CDR1 and CDR2 (germline): SEHNR, FQNEAQ (reference sequence). The sample comprised PBMCs. This TCR was sampled from a boy aged 2 to 10 in good health and CMV-seronegative. J is TRBJ1-3 and V is TRBV7-9; the match to TRBD1 covers 9 bases. The CDR3 sequence: CASSPGQGRYTIYF. In DNA, the CDR3 is TGTGCCAGCAGCCCCGGACAGGGGCGATATACCATATATTTT.